Each of the 19 T cell receptor beta chains below was sequenced from the same sample in a study of cytomegalovirus exposure and HLA in healthy donors. Primers included in the PCR were 60 Vbeta and 13 Jbeta primers. This table comes from immunoSEQ multiplex PCR, and its TCRdb copy is limited to in-frame clones, with some not included. Altogether about 83,000 clones are present, 60% to 80% being singletons, with the ten largest covering 8.2%. The sequencing sample was made of PBMCs. The source is a man aged 55 to 70 in good health and CMV-seronegative.

The rearrangement uses TRBV30 and TRBJ1-1; 7 nucleotides align to TRBD1. CDR3 length: 16 amino acids. With V trimmed by 4 bases and J by 0 bases, 11 bases remained unmatched. The germline CDR1 and CDR2 sequences are GTSNPN and SVGIG (reference sequence). The CDR3 region has the DNA TGTGCCTGGAAGACAGGGACGCTGTTTATGAACACTGAAGCTTTCTTT. It yields the protein CAWKTGTLFMNTEAFF.

The rearrangement uses TRBV4-1 and TRBJ2-5; TRBD2 might be the D (7 bases). The V and J ends lost 8 bases and 2 bases respectively, with 12 bases between them. Germline CDR1 and CDR2: MGHRA and YSYEKL. The CDR3 is 13 amino acids. CDR3 residues: CASSRGPQETQYF. As DNA, the CDR3 is TGCGCCAGCTCGCGGGGGCCTCAAGAGACCCAGTACTTC.

The CDR3 loop reads CASVGQGALAGEQFF. The CDR3 coding sequence is TGTGCCAGCGTAGGACAGGGAGCGCTAGCTGGTGAGCAGTTCTTC. The rearrangement uses TRBV6-1 and TRBJ2-1, with 8 bases lining up with TRBD1. This CDR3 contains 15 residues. The junction had 15 bases not matched to a gene; V was cut back by 8 bases and J by 9 bases. The germline V gene has CDR1 MNHNS and CDR2 SASEGT.

This clone has a handful of counts. The V call is TRBV10-1, the J call TRBJ2-3, with TRBD2 as a possible D gene (5 bases). The ends were cut back, 2 bases at V and 5 bases at J, with 20 bases in the middle. The CDR3 is 17 residues long. Germline V gene data show CDR1 as WNHNN and CDR2 as SYGVQD (reference sequence). Here the CDR3 DNA reads TGCGCCAGCAGTGAGAATCCCAGCAGCCCCGGGGAAGATACGCAGTATTTT. It specifies CASSENPSSPGEDTQYF.

This chain joins TRBV28 and TRBJ2-7, with 9 bases lining up with TRBD2. This CDR3 spans 12 amino acids. V lost 8 bases to trimming and J lost 7 bases; unmatched junction nucleotides: 6. Germline V gene lookup returns CDR1 MDHEN and CDR2 SYDVKM. The CDR3 DNA follows: TGTGCCAGCGGGTGGACTAGCGCGGAGCAGTACTTC. Translated, it gives CASGWTSAEQYF. Full variable domain (remainder filled in from reference TRBV28 and TRBJ2-7): DVKVTQSSRYLVKRTGEKVFLECVQDMDHENMFWYRQDPGLGLRLIYFSYDVKMKEKGDIPEGYSVSREKKERFSLILESASTNQTSMYLCASGWTSAEQYFGPGTRLTVT.

The chain links TRBV29-1 to TRBJ2-5; TRBD1 is a possible D gene (6 bases). Between the trimmed V and J ends, which lost 4 bases and 4 bases, there was a span of 16 bases. Germline-derived CDR1 and CDR2 are SQVTM and ANQGSEA. The CDR3 is 14 amino acids. The CDR3 coding sequence is TGCAGCGTTGCCTTCTTGGACAGACCAGAGACCCAGTACTTC. It yields the protein CSVAFLDRPETQYF.

This chain connects TRBV5-4 to TRBJ2-7, with D possibly matching TRBD1 (8 bases). This CDR3 has 14 amino acids. Germline assignment: CDR1 SGHNT and CDR2 YYREEE (reference sequence). V was shortened by 2 bases and J by 5 bases, with 14 bases between the two germline ends. The CDR3 here is CASSFGQGGDEQYF. The CDR3 DNA follows: TGTGCCAGCAGCTTCGGACAGGGAGGGGACGAGCAGTACTTC.

The chain recombines TRBV21-1 with TRBJ2-2; the table gives TRBD1 as D, unverified against the DNA. TRBV21-1 represents a pseudogene. This CDR3 region has 18 residues. The CDR3 sequence is CASTGSPGGNVDTGELFF. CDR3 nucleotide sequence: TGTGCCAGCACAGGATCCCCAGGGGGAAACGTCGACACCGGGGAGCTGTTTTTT.

The chain couples TRBV29-1 to TRBJ2-3, with D possibly being TRBD2 (5 bases). Germline lookup yields CDR1 SQVTM and CDR2 ANQGSEA. The CDR3 covers 13 residues. Trimming took off 4 bases at V and 4 bases at J, with 12 bases between the two ends. The DNA of the CDR3 is TGCAGCGTTGCACTAGTTTCGGCAGATACGCAGTATTTT. This gives the protein CSVALVSADTQYF.

This clone was picked up a small number of times. The rearrangement links TRBV5-1 to TRBJ2-1, with a weak D call TRBD2 (5 bases). V lost 3 bases to trimming and J lost 10 bases, with 8 bases between them. Looked up from germline, CDR1 is SGHRS and CDR2 is YFSETQ. The CDR3 sequence is 11 residues long. The chain's CDR3 is CASSYSSEQFF. The CDR3 nucleotides read TGCGCCAGCAGCTATTCTAGCGAGCAGTTCTTC.

The chain uses TRBV5-1 and TRBJ2-7; 13 bases align to TRBD2. With 4 bases clipped from V and 7 bases from J, the junction kept 8 bases outside the gene matches. Germline V gives CDR1 SGHRS, CDR2 YFSETQ. The CDR3 covers 15 residues. The DNA of the CDR3 is TGCGCCAGCAGCCCGGGACTAGCGGGGCCTGGAGAGCAGTACTTC. Its translation is CASSPGLAGPGEQYF.

This clone occurred a few times. The chain employs TRBV28 and TRBJ2-7; the match to TRBD2 covers 7 bases. J gave up 4 bases and V 9 bases, and 12 bases lay outside the gene matches. The CDR3 extends over 14 amino acids. Germline CDR1 and CDR2: MDHEN and SYDVKM. The CDR3 region is CASLSTAGRYEQYF. The CDR3 coding sequence is TGTGCCAGTCTATCGACAGCGGGACGGTACGAGCAGTACTTC.

The gene calls are TRBV28 and TRBJ1-5, with 7 positions matching TRBD1. Germline CDR1 reads MDHEN; CDR2 reads SYDVKM. The CDR3 runs 15 residues. V lost 5 bases to trimming and J lost 5 bases; unmatched junction nucleotides: 9. This CDR3 is CASSGTQGSHQPQHF. The CDR3 bases are TGTGCCAGCAGTGGCACACAGGGGAGTCATCAGCCCCAGCATTTT.

The chain has TRBV6-1 and TRBJ1-5, with a weak D call TRBD1 (6 bases). CDR3 length: 16 amino acids. V was clipped by 1 base and J by 2 bases, with 12 bases between them. CDR1 is MNHNS, CDR2 SASEGT, per germline. CDR3 in DNA: TGTGCCAGCAGTGAAGGGCCAGGGGTCGGCAATCAGCCCCAGCATTTT. It is translated as CASSEGPGVGNQPQHF.

This clone came up once. The chain is built from TRBV11-2 and TRBJ2-1, with 11 bases lining up with TRBD2. This CDR3 is 14 amino acids long. In germline, CDR1 is SGHAT, CDR2 FQNNGV. The ends lost 10 bases at V and 4 bases at J; junction bases unmatched: 6. CDR3 protein: CAIPGLAAYNEQFF. CDR3 DNA: TGTGCCATCCCGGGACTAGCGGCTTACAATGAGCAGTTCTTC.

This chain links TRBV9 with TRBJ2-1, with 8 nucleotides matching TRBD1. This CDR3 region has 16 residues. The junction had 5 bases not matched to a gene; V was cut back by 3 bases and J by 0 bases. The V gene's germline CDR1 is SGDLS and CDR2 YYNGEE. The DNA of the CDR3 is TGTGCCAGCAGCGGTGGACAGGGAACCTCCTACAATGAGCAGTTCTTC. This gives the protein CASSGGQGTSYNEQFF. Looking up the rest from reference TRBV9 and TRBJ2-1 gives the full variable domain: DSGVTQTPKHLITATGQRVTLRCSPRSGDLSVYWYQQSLDQGLQFLIQYYNGEERAKGNILERFSAQQFPDLHSELNLSSLELGDSALYFCASSGGQGTSYNEQFFGPGTRLTVL.

The chain employs TRBV5-4 and TRBJ1-1; maybe TRBD1 (6 bases). Germline V gene data show CDR1 as SGHNT and CDR2 as YYREEE (reference sequence). The CDR3 covers 15 residues. Trimming cost V 4 bases and J 2 bases, with 15 bases left between them. CDR3 protein: CASSPGDGGNTEAFF. The CDR3 nucleotides read TGTGCCAGCAGCCCAGGGGATGGGGGAAACACTGAAGCTTTCTTT. Complete variable domain (other parts from reference TRBV5-4 and TRBJ1-1): ETGVTQSPTHLIKTRGQQVTLRCSSQSGHNTVSWYQQALGQGPQFIFQYYREEENGRGNFPPRFSGLQFPNYSSELNVNALELDDSALYLCASSPGDGGNTEAFFGQGTRLTVV.

The chain is built from TRBV28 and TRBJ2-1; D might be TRBD1 (5 bases). Germline lookup yields CDR1 MDHEN and CDR2 SYDVKM. Trimming shortened V by 5 bases and J by 0 bases, and 14 bases separated the two germline ends. This CDR3 is 16 amino acids long. CDR3 loop: CASSAPTGSSYNEQFF. As DNA, the CDR3 is TGTGCCAGCAGTGCGCCCACAGGAAGCTCCTACAATGAGCAGTTCTTC.

The table lists this clone with a count of one. The V gene is TRBV5-1, the J gene TRBJ2-7; 9 nucleotides match TRBD1. The V segment lost 3 bases and the J segment 6 bases; nucleotides outside the gene matches: 4. Germline-derived CDR1 and CDR2 are SGHRS and YFSETQ. There are 13 residues in the CDR3. The CDR3 bases are TGCGCCAGCAGCTCACAGGGGGCAAGCGAGCAGTACTTC. This encodes CASSSQGASEQYF. The complete variable domain, with remaining parts taken from reference TRBV5-1 and TRBJ2-7, reads KAGVTQTPRYLIKTRGQQVTLSCSPISGHRSVSWYQQTPGQGLQFLFEYFSETQRNKGNFPGRFSGRQFSNSRSEMNVSTLELGDSALYLCASSSQGASEQYFGPGTRLTVT.